This passage covers 25 T cell receptor beta chains from one sample sequenced in a study of OX40 agonist ivuxolimab in advanced cancers. TCRdb keeps only in-frame clones here, not all; method: immunoSEQ multiplex PCR. The repertoire holds 55,000 to 80,000 clones, with roughly 84% as singletons. The sequences come from CD4+ or CD8+ T cells sorted from blood, collected in a trial of the OX40 agonist ivuxolimab. These TCRs come from an adult with an advanced solid tumor such as melanoma, head and neck, liver or kidney cancer.

This clone appeared a single time. V and J are TRBV7-9 and TRBJ2-3; D call uncertain. CDR3 length: 13 amino acids. V was cut by 6 bases and J by 4 bases, with 11 bases left in between. Germline assignment: CDR1 SEHNR and CDR2 FQNEAQ (reference sequence). The CDR3 region has the DNA TGTGCCAGCAGAAGCGCGAAGGCAGATACGCAGTATTTT. Translated: CASRSAKADTQYF.

V usage is TRBV2 and J usage is TRBJ2-3; TRBD2 agrees at 8 bases. J was trimmed by 0 bases and V by 8 bases; bases with no gene match: 7. The germline V gene has CDR1 SNHLY and CDR2 FYNNEI. The CDR3 is made up of 15 amino acids. CDR3 sequence: CASGRLASSTDTQYF. The CDR3 DNA reads as TGTGCCAGCGGACGACTAGCGAGTAGCACAGATACGCAGTATTTT.

The chain employs TRBV27 and TRBJ2-5; tentatively, D is TRBD2 (6 bases). The CDR3 length is 15 residues. The germline V gene has CDR1 MNHEY and CDR2 SMNVEV (reference sequence). The V gene lost 2 bases and the J gene lost 5 bases, with 15 bases spanning the gap. DNA for the CDR3: TGTGCCAGCAGTTTACGGGGGACTCTAGGGGAGACCCAGTACTTC. It encodes CASSLRGTLGETQYF.

This clone has a handful of counts. The chain employs TRBV15 and TRBJ1-5, with a tentative D call TRBD1 (6 bases). V was pared by 1 base and J by 0 bases, with 13 bases between. The CDR3 is made up of 17 amino acids. Looked up from germline, CDR1 is LNHNV and CDR2 is YYDKDF (reference sequence). CDR3 protein: CATSRVKGGGSNQPQHF. The CDR3 bases are TGTGCCACCAGCAGAGTTAAGGGAGGGGGTAGCAATCAGCCCCAGCATTTT.

The gene calls are TRBV29-1 and TRBJ1-2; the match to TRBD1 covers 7 bases. The CDR3 length is 14 residues. The ends lost 0 bases at V and 8 bases at J; junction bases unmatched: 9. Germline V lookup: CDR1 SQVTM, CDR2 ANQGSEA. As DNA, the CDR3 is TGCAGCGTTGAAGATCTGGGAGGGGGCGACGGCTACACCTTC. Translation gives CSVEDLGGGDGYTF.

This clone was counted between two and nine times. The chain joins TRBV19 to TRBJ1-5, with 8 bases matching TRBD1. Trimming cost V 6 bases and J 6 bases; bases outside gene matches: 7. Germline lookup yields CDR1 LNHDA and CDR2 SQIVND (reference sequence). The CDR3 has 14 residues. The CDR3 DNA reads TGTGCCAGTAGGGGAGGGACAGGCGGTCAGCCCCAGCATTTT. Its protein is CASRGGTGGQPQHF. Combining the CDR3 with reference TRBV19 and TRBJ1-5 gives the whole variable domain DGGITQSPKYLFRKEGQNVTLSCEQNLNHDAMYWYRQDPGQGLRLIYYSQIVNDFQKGDIAEGYSVSREKKESFPLTVTSAQKNPTAFYLCASRGGTGGQPQHFGDGTRLSIL.

The gene calls are TRBV30 and TRBJ2-7; D tentatively fits TRBD1 or TRBD2 (6 bases each). The CDR3 covers 14 residues. Trimming took off 1 base at V and 4 bases at J, with 14 bases between the two ends. Germline V gene sequence: CDR1 GTSNPN, CDR2 SVGIG (reference sequence). CDR3 residues: CAWSAGAGRYEQYF. In DNA, the CDR3 is TGTGCCTGGAGTGCGGGGGCCGGTCGGTACGAGCAGTACTTC.

The chain's CDR3 is CASSLQGLTEAFF. As DNA, the CDR3 is TGTGCCAGCAGTTTACAAGGTCTCACTGAAGCTTTCTTT. This chain uses TRBV27 with TRBJ1-1; D remains ambiguous. Germline V CDR1 and CDR2: MNHEY, SMNVEV (reference sequence). Trimming took 2 bases from V and 4 from J, leaving 8 bases between them. The CDR3 runs 13 residues.

The rearrangement links TRBV5-8 to TRBJ1-5, with D tentatively TRBD1 (6 bases). Germline CDR1 is SGHTS and CDR2 is YDEGEE. This CDR3 region has 15 residues. Trimming removed 6 bases from V and 3 bases from J, with 16 bases in between. CDR3 nucleotides: TGTGCCAGCATCCCGGGGACATATAACAATCAGCCCCAGCATTTT. Amino acid sequence: CASIPGTYNNQPQHF.

The chain couples TRBV20-1 to TRBJ2-7; D is unclear. Germline loops: CDR1 DFQATT, CDR2 SNEGSKA (reference sequence). This CDR3 has 11 residues. Trimming stripped 2 bases from V and 6 bases from J, with 8 bases between. The CDR3 nucleotides read TGCAGTGCTAGACCAGAGGTCGAGCAGTACTTC. It translates to CSARPEVEQYF.

The CDR3 nucleotides read TGTGCCAGTAGTCCAGGGGACACTGAAGCTTTCTTT. Its protein is CASSPGDTEAFF. The J gene is TRBJ1-1, the V gene TRBV19; D may be TRBD1 (6 bases). Trimming took off 5 bases at V and 3 bases at J, with 7 bases between the two ends. Germline V CDR1 and CDR2: LNHDA, SQIVND (reference sequence). The CDR3 has 12 residues.

The V call is TRBV30, the J call TRBJ1-6; TRBD1 aligns across 8 bases. This CDR3 region has 14 residues. CDR1 is GTSNPN, CDR2 SVGIG, per germline (reference sequence). The ends lost 3 bases at V and 7 bases at J; junction bases unmatched: 5. CDR3 nucleotide sequence: TGTGCCTGGAGCTCGGGACAGGCGAATTCACCCCTCCACTTT. Protein product: CAWSSGQANSPLHF.

As DNA, the CDR3 is TGTGCCAGCAGCTTGAGGAGCGGGGGGGCTTCCTTTACCTACGAGCAGTACTTC. It is translated as CASSLRSGGASFTYEQYF. The chain has TRBV5-5 and TRBJ2-7, with 10 bases matching TRBD2. The junction had 12 bases not matched to a gene; V was cut back by 1 base and J by 2 bases. Germline V lookup: CDR1 SGHKS, CDR2 YYEKEE (reference sequence). The CDR3 contains 18 residues.

The rearrangement joins TRBV2 to TRBJ1-1; 8 nucleotides agree with TRBD1. The germline V gene has CDR1 SNHLY and CDR2 FYNNEI. The CDR3 runs 15 residues. With 6 bases clipped from V and 5 bases from J, the junction kept 11 bases outside the gene matches. In DNA form, the CDR3 reads TGTGCCAGCAGCCCTCCCCGGACAGGGCAAACTGAAGCTTTCTTT. Translating it yields CASSPPRTGQTEAFF.

The chain is built from TRBV11-3 and TRBJ2-3; no firm D call. The germline V gene encodes CDR1 SGHNT and CDR2 YENEEA. V lost 4 bases and J lost 5, with 10 bases in between. This CDR3 comprises 13 residues. The CDR3 DNA sequence: TGTGCCAGCAGCTCGAGCTGGCGAGATACGCAGTATTTT. It codes for CASSSSWRDTQYF.

The rearrangement joins TRBV7-2 to TRBJ2-1; 9 bases are shared with TRBD2. The CDR3 loop spans 14 amino acids. J gave up 8 bases and V 1 base, and 3 bases lay outside the gene matches. Germline V gene data show CDR1 as SGHTA and CDR2 as FQGNSA. The CDR3 nucleotides read TGTGCCAGCAGCTTAGTTTGGACTAGCGATGAGCAGTTCTTC. Amino acids: CASSLVWTSDEQFF.

The chain couples TRBV5-4 to TRBJ2-5; D could derive from TRBD1 or TRBD2 (5 bases each). V lost 3 bases and J lost 2, with 11 bases in between. Germline CDR1 is SGHNT and CDR2 is YYREEE (reference sequence). The CDR3 is 14 residues long. Here the CDR3 DNA reads TGTGCCAGCAGCTCTCTAGGGACGCAAGAGACCCAGTACTTC. It specifies CASSSLGTQETQYF.

This clone was detected once. The J gene is TRBJ2-7, the V gene TRBV2, with D possibly TRBD1 on 6 matching bases. The CDR3 contains 15 residues. Trimming pared 4 bases from V and 7 bases from J, leaving 20 bases between. Per germline, CDR1 SNHLY and CDR2 FYNNEI. Here the CDR3 reads CASSVIRDILGEQYF. CDR3 coding DNA: TGTGCCAGCAGTGTAATCCGGGACATCCTCGGGGAGCAGTACTTC.

The chain couples TRBV2 to TRBJ1-2, with 9 bases aligning to TRBD1. The ends lost 2 bases at V and 4 bases at J; junction bases unmatched: 8. CDR1 and CDR2 from the germline V gene are SNHLY and FYNNEI. The CDR3 has 16 residues. CDR3 coding DNA: TGTGCCAGCAGTGAAACCGGGACAGGGTACGTCTATGGCTACACCTTC. This codes for CASSETGTGYVYGYTF.

V gene TRBV11-2 combines with J gene TRBJ2-1; D is unclear. The CDR3 has 16 amino acids. V was trimmed by 5 bases and J by 0 bases, leaving 14 bases between them. Germline lookup yields CDR1 SGHAT and CDR2 FQNNGV. This chain's CDR3 is CASSLNLGYSYNEQFF. CDR3 coding DNA: TGTGCCAGCAGCCTGAATTTGGGGTACTCCTACAATGAGCAGTTCTTC.

The genes are TRBV7-9 and TRBJ2-3; TRBD1 or TRBD2 may be the D gene (5 bases each). The V gene's germline CDR1 is SEHNR and CDR2 FQNEAQ (reference sequence). V lost 1 base to trimming and J lost 4 bases, with 15 bases between them. This CDR3 has 16 residues. This CDR3 reads CASSLGWGSGADTQYF. CDR3 bases: TGTGCCAGCAGCTTAGGATGGGGGTCCGGGGCAGATACGCAGTATTTT. The variable domain in full, with the rest retrieved from reference TRBV7-9 and TRBJ2-3, is DTGVSQNPRHKITKRGQNVTFRCDPISEHNRLYWYRQTLGQGPEFLTYFQNEAQLEKSRLLSDRFSAERPKGSFSTLEIQRTEQGDSAMYLCASSLGWGSGADTQYFGPGTRLTVL.

This clone has just one count. The genes are TRBV7-6 and TRBJ1-4, with D tentatively TRBD1 (5 bases). This CDR3 comprises 15 residues. The ends were cut back, 4 bases at V and 6 bases at J, with 15 bases in the middle. The V gene's germline CDR1 is SGHVS and CDR2 FNYEAQ. CDR3 sequence: CASSSDGTEYEKLFF. DNA of the CDR3: TGTGCCAGCAGCTCAGATGGGACGGAATATGAAAAACTGTTTTTT.

The sample holds one count of this clone. The chain uses TRBV5-4 and TRBJ1-4, with a weak D call TRBD1 (5 bases). This CDR3 region has 13 residues. Germline assignment: CDR1 SGHNT and CDR2 YYREEE (reference sequence). V dropped 4 bases and J dropped 6 bases, with 10 bases sitting between them. DNA of the CDR3: TGTGCCAGCAGCCAAGGGGCAGATGAAAAACTGTTTTTT. Amino acids: CASSQGADEKLFF.

This clone came up a few times. The V gene is TRBV19, the J gene TRBJ1-1; a possible D gene is TRBD1 (5 bases). Germline V lookup: CDR1 LNHDA, CDR2 SQIVND (reference sequence). V lost 9 bases and J lost 4, with 12 bases in between. This CDR3 region has 12 residues. CDR3 sequence reads: CASWGGGTEAFF. The CDR3 DNA follows: TGTGCCAGCTGGGGTGGGGGCACTGAAGCTTTCTTT.

The V and J genes are TRBV19 and TRBJ2-7; 8 nucleotides match TRBD1. CDR1 LNHDA and CDR2 SQIVND come from the germline V gene (reference sequence). The length of the CDR3 is 15 residues. V lost 1 base to trimming and J lost 5 bases; unmatched junction nucleotides: 7. The CDR3 is CASSIAGQGFDEQYF. Here the CDR3 DNA reads TGTGCCAGTAGTATAGCTGGACAGGGATTCGACGAGCAGTACTTC.